Following are 5 T cell receptor beta chains from one sample sequenced in a study of cytomegalovirus exposure and HLA in healthy donors. The PCR employed 60 Vbeta primers together with 13 Jbeta primers. The repertoire was sequenced with immunoSEQ multiplex PCR; TCRdb's copy has only in-frame clones and lacks some. The table shows around 76,000 clones, with around 70% occurring only once. The sample taken for sequencing was PBMCs. Source of these receptors: a woman between 45 and 65 years old in good health and CMV-seropositive.

This sequence joins TRBV5-1 and TRBJ2-3, with 12 bases that match TRBD2. Germline V lookup: CDR1 SGHRS, CDR2 YFSETQ. Trimming cost V 4 bases and J 6 bases; bases outside gene matches: 12. The length of the CDR3 is 17 residues. The CDR3 region is CASSPNPTSGSGDTQYF. DNA of the CDR3: TGCGCCAGCAGCCCCAACCCGACTAGCGGGAGTGGGGATACGCAGTATTTT. Combining the CDR3 with reference TRBV5-1 and TRBJ2-3 gives the whole variable domain KAGVTQTPRYLIKTRGQQVTLSCSPISGHRSVSWYQQTPGQGLQFLFEYFSETQRNKGNFPGRFSGRQFSNSRSEMNVSTLELGDSALYLCASSPNPTSGSGDTQYFGPGTRLTVL.

This chain joins TRBV5-1 and TRBJ1-6; D is undetermined. The CDR3 runs 14 residues. V was cut by 0 bases and J by 5 bases, with 6 bases left in between. Germline-derived CDR1 and CDR2 are SGHRS and YFSETQ. Here the CDR3 reads CASSLERDNSPLHF. The DNA of the CDR3 is TGCGCCAGCAGCTTGGAACGGGATAATTCACCCCTCCACTTT.

This sequence joins TRBV4-3 and TRBJ2-7; 9 bases map to TRBD1. Germline-derived CDR1 and CDR2 are LGHNA and YSLEER. CDR3 length: 16 amino acids. The junction had 8 bases not matched to a gene; V was cut back by 3 bases and J by 2 bases. This chain's CDR3 is CASSQSWDRETYEQYF. CDR3 DNA sequence: TGCGCCAGCAGCCAGAGTTGGGACAGGGAGACCTACGAGCAGTACTTC.

This rearrangement joins TRBV10-3 to TRBJ2-7; D possibly corresponds to TRBD2 (5 bases). Germline loops: CDR1 ENHRY, CDR2 SYGVKD. CDR3 length: 11 amino acids. The CDR3 is CASTGGGEQYF. DNA of the CDR3: TGTGCGTCGACTGGAGGCGGCGAGCAGTACTTC.

The rearrangement joins TRBV9 to TRBJ2-2, with TRBD2 identical over 13 bases. Germline-derived CDR1 and CDR2 are SGDLS and YYNGEE. This CDR3 is built from 16 residues. After removal of 2 bases from V and 3 bases from J, the junction contained 1 base not matched to a gene. The CDR3 nucleotides read TGTGCCAGCAGCGTCGGACTAGCGGGGGACACCGGGGAGCTGTTTTTT. Translated: CASSVGLAGDTGELFF.